This is a list of T cell receptor beta chains from one sample in a study of CD8 T cells in ankylosing spondylitis. Using its own MiXCR run on the 5' RACE reads, TCRdb lists one record per CDR3 protein. This sample has 700,000 to 1,000,000 distinct CDR3 sequences; about 11% occur once, and the top ten carry approximately 0.51%. Specimen: blood, either unsorted or a sorted T cell fraction (not recorded which). These receptors originate from a male donor with ankylosing spondylitis. The CDR3 runs from the conserved cysteine through the conserved F or W. A D gene is named only where the DNA matches it firmly. Clone size, where shown, is once, few, many, or a class for clones that have expanded.

j_gene | abundance | v_gene | d_gene | CDR3nt | CDR3aa
TRBJ2-2 | NA | TRBV10-3 | NA | TGTGCCATCAGTGCTAACAGGGCAACCGGGGAGCTGTTTTTT | CAISANRATGELFF
TRBJ1-5 | NA | TRBV7-2 | NA | TGTGCCAGCAGCTTAGTAGGTCAAATGGATCAGCCCCAGCATTTT | CASSLVGQMDQPQHF
TRBJ2-7 | few | TRBV7-2 | NA | TGTGCCAGCAGCTTATCATCCCCACTCGAGCAGTACTTC | CASSLSSPLEQYF
TRBJ2-5 | once | TRBV20-1 | TRBD2 | TGCAGTGCTAGAGCCGGGACTAGCGGGAGGTTGAAGACCCAGTACTTC | CSARAGTSGRLKTQYF
TRBJ2-1 | NA | TRBV12-3/TRBV12-4 | NA | TGTGCCAGCAGTTATGCAGGAGCCGGCCATGAGCAGTTCTTC | CASSYAGAGHEQFF
TRBJ1-4 | NA | TRBV6-2/TRBV6-3 | NA | TGTGCCAGCAGTCGACGGTCCTTGAATGCAAAACTGTTTTTT | CASSRRSLNAKLFF
TRBJ1-2 | few | TRBV4-2 | TRBD1 | TGTGCCAGCAGCCAAGAGGACAGGGTCTATGGCTACACCTTC | CASSQEDRVYGYTF
TRBJ2-2 | NA | TRBV2 | NA | TGTGCCAGCAGAGCCGGGTCTTACACCGGGGAGCTGTTTTTT | CASRAGSYTGELFF
TRBJ2-5 | NA | TRBV3-1 | NA | TGTGCCAGCAGCCGGGCTAGTCAGACCCAGTACTTC | CASSRASQTQYF
TRBJ2-3 | NA | TRBV13 | NA | TGTGCCAGCAGCGGCCGGGCACAGACAGATACGCAGTATTTT | CASSGRAQTDTQYF
TRBJ1-2 | NA | TRBV18 | TRBD1 | TGTGCCAGCTCACCACCGGGACAGGTCCCGAGTGAAACCTATGGCTACACCTTC | CASSPPGQVPSETYGYTF
TRBJ1-2 | few | TRBV9 | NA | TGTGCCAGCAGCGGGGATATCCGCCGGGGCTATGGCTACACCTTC | CASSGDIRRGYGYTF
TRBJ2-7 | NA | TRBV5-1 | NA | TGCGCCAGCAGCTTTCGACTAGGTCTCGTCTACGAGCAGTACTTC | CASSFRLGLVYEQYF
TRBJ2-7 | NA | TRBV10-1 | TRBD2 | TGCGCCAGCCGGTCGACTAGCGGGGGGAATCTTCCGTACGAGCAGTACTTC | CASRSTSGGNLPYEQYF
TRBJ2-3 | NA | TRBV6-5 | TRBD2 | TGTGCCAGCAGTTTCTCCCTACTAGCGGCGGGGGCAGATACGCAGTATTTT | CASSFSLLAAGADTQYF
TRBJ1-2 | few | TRBV20-1 | NA | TGCAGTGCTAGAGATAGCTCATCCGATGGCTACACCTTC | CSARDSSSDGYTF
TRBJ1-6 | NA | TRBV20-1 | NA | TGCAGTGCTAGTCCCTTCAACCGGGGGTATAATTCACCCCTCCACTTT | CSASPFNRGYNSPLHF
TRBJ2-2 | NA | TRBV4-3 | NA | TGCGCCAGCAGCCAAGATGAGACCGGGGAGCTGTTTTTT | CASSQDETGELFF
TRBJ2-3 | NA | TRBV20-1 | TRBD2 | TGCAGTGCTAGAGATACTAGCGCGCAGTATTTT | CSARDTSAQYF
TRBJ2-2 | many | TRBV6-1 | NA | TGTGCCAGCAGGTGGACGGGGGACGGGGAGCTGTTTTTT | CASRWTGDGELFF
TRBJ1-2 | few | TRBV4-3 | NA | TGCGCCAGCAGCCCTCAACGAGGGGGGGGAGGCTACACCTTC | CASSPQRGGGGYTF
TRBJ1-1 | NA | TRBV20-1 | TRBD1 | TGCAGCACACAGGGGTTGAACACTGAAGCTTTCTTT | CSTQGLNTEAFF
TRBJ1-4 | NA | TRBV6-1 | TRBD1 | TGTGCCAGCGCCGAAGGGACAGGGAATGAAAAACTGTTTTTT | CASAEGTGNEKLFF
TRBJ1-3 | NA | TRBV5-5 | NA | TGTGCCAGCAGTACAGGGACCTCTGGAAACACCATATATTTT | CASSTGTSGNTIYF
TRBJ2-2 | few | TRBV4-3 | TRBD1 | TGCGCCAGCCGCCGGGACAGGGGTACCGGGGAGCTGTTTTTT | CASRRDRGTGELFF
TRBJ2-1 | few | TRBV20-1 | NA | TGCAGTGCTAAGGATCTAGGGAACAATGAGCAGTTCTTC | CSAKDLGNNEQFF
TRBJ2-4 | NA | TRBV12-3/TRBV12-4 | TRBD2 | TGTGCCAGCAGTTTTTTTTCGGGAGGGAATGCCAAAAACATTCAGTACTTC | CASSFFSGGNAKNIQYF
TRBJ2-1 | many | TRBV20-1 | NA | TGCAGTGCTAGAGATCAGTTAGGGAGCGAGCAGTTCTTC | CSARDQLGSEQFF
TRBJ1-2 | NA | TRBV6-1 | NA | TGTGCCAGCAGTGAAGGAAGAAACTATGGCTACACCTTC | CASSEGRNYGYTF
TRBJ2-7 | few | TRBV3-1 | NA | TGTGCCAGCAGCCATCTAGGGGACGAGCAGTACTTC | CASSHLGDEQYF
TRBJ2-4 | NA | TRBV5-6 | NA | TGTGCCAGCAGCTCGGATATGTCCAAAAACATTCAGTACTTC | CASSSDMSKNIQYF
TRBJ1-2 | few | TRBV7-9 | NA | TGTGCCAGCAGCCTAGGGCCGGAATATGGCTACACCTTC | CASSLGPEYGYTF
TRBJ2-7 | NA | TRBV12-3/TRBV12-4 | NA | TGTGCCAGCAGTACACAGGGCAATGGCGAGCAGTACTTC | CASSTQGNGEQYF
TRBJ2-1 | few | TRBV20-1 | TRBD2 | TGCAGTGCCCTATCGACAGTTCCGGGACTAGAGAGCTCCTACAATGAGCAGTTCTTC | CSALSTVPGLESSYNEQFF
TRBJ2-5 | NA | TRBV20-1 | NA | TGCAGTGGAGATCGGGGCACCCAAGAGACCCAGTACTTC | CSGDRGTQETQYF
TRBJ2-2 | few | TRBV15 | NA | TGTGCCACCAGCATAACGGTGGCCGGGGAGCTGTTTTTT | CATSITVAGELFF
TRBJ2-5 | many | TRBV7-2 | NA | TGTGCCAGCAGCTTCGGGTCTAGGGGCTTAGGAGAGACCCAGTACTTC | CASSFGSRGLGETQYF
TRBJ2-5 | NA | TRBV5-1 | NA | TGCGCCAGCAGTCCTAGCCGGGGTTATGAGACCCAGTACTTC | CASSPSRGYETQYF
TRBJ2-5 | few | TRBV5-1 | NA | TGCGCCAGCAGCTTGGGAGCTAGTGGAGGCGGAGAGACCCAGTACTTC | CASSLGASGGGETQYF
TRBJ2-5 | few | TRBV4-1 | NA | TGCGCCAGCAGCCAAGATCCAGAGGGGGGGGAGACCCAGTACTTC | CASSQDPEGGETQYF
TRBJ2-7 | few | TRBV20-1 | TRBD2 | TGCAGTGCTAGAGATGCTGCGGGAGGGTCCTACGAGCAGTACTTC | CSARDAAGGSYEQYF
TRBJ2-7 | few | TRBV25-1 | TRBD1 | TGTGCCAGCAGTATTGGGACAGGGGTTGACGAGCAGTACTTC | CASSIGTGVDEQYF
TRBJ2-5 | NA | TRBV28 | TRBD2 | TGTGCCAGCACCACCGGGACTAAGCAAGAGACCCAGTACTTC | CASTTGTKQETQYF
TRBJ2-3 | NA | TRBV25-1 | NA | TGTGCCAGCAGTGAAATGGAGGCAGTTTTAAATACGCAGTATTTT | CASSEMEAVLNTQYF
TRBJ2-5 | NA | TRBV6-5 | TRBD1 | TGTGCCAGCAGTTGGGGGACAGGGATTCAAGAGACCCAGTACTTC | CASSWGTGIQETQYF
TRBJ2-1 | few | TRBV24-1 | NA | TGTGCCACCAGTGATTTCGGGGTTAGCTCCTACAATGAGCAGTTCTTC | CATSDFGVSSYNEQFF
TRBJ2-3 | NA | TRBV20-1 | NA | TGCAGTGCTATTAAAGGGGGAGACGGCACAGATACGCAGTATTTT | CSAIKGGDGTDTQYF
TRBJ1-1 | many | TRBV29-1 | TRBD1 | TGCAGCGTTGCGGGACAGGGGAACACTGAAGCTTTCTTT | CSVAGQGNTEAFF
TRBJ2-1 | many | TRBV12-3/TRBV12-4 | TRBD2 | TGTGCCAGCAGCCTAGCGGGAGGGCAGTTCTTC | CASSLAGGQFF
TRBJ2-3 | few | TRBV4-1 | NA | TGCGCCAGCAGCCAAAGCCGGGGCACAGATACGCAGTATTTT | CASSQSRGTDTQYF
TRBJ2-7 | NA | TRBV7-8 | TRBD1 | TGTGCCAGCAGCTTATTAGGGACAGGGGAGTACGAGCAGTACTTC | CASSLLGTGEYEQYF
TRBJ1-3 | NA | TRBV12-3/TRBV12-4 | NA | TGTGCCAGCAGCTCCCGGCCGGCCTCTGGAAACACCATATATTTT | CASSSRPASGNTIYF
TRBJ2-5 | few | TRBV7-2 | TRBD2 | TGTGCCAGCAGCTCTGGAGGACTAGCGGGAGGACAAGAGACCCAGTACTTC | CASSSGGLAGGQETQYF
TRBJ2-7 | NA | TRBV5-1 | NA | TGCGCCAGCAGCCCTTTAGGGGGATTCTACGAGCAGTACTTC | CASSPLGGFYEQYF
TRBJ1-3 | few | TRBV20-1 | TRBD1 | TGCAGTGCCCTAGGGGGGACAGGATACTCTGGAAACACCATATATTTT | CSALGGTGYSGNTIYF